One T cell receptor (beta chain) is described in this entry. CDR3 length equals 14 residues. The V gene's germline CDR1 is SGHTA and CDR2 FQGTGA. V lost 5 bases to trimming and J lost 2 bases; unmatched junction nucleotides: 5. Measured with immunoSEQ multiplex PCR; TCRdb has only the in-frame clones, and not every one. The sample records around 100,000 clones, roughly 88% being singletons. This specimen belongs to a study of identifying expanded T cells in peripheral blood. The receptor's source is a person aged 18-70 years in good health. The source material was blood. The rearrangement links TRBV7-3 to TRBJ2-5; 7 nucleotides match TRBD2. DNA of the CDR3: TGTGCCAGCAGCGTGAGCGGGGAGCAAGAGACCCAGTACTTC. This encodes CASSVSGEQETQYF.